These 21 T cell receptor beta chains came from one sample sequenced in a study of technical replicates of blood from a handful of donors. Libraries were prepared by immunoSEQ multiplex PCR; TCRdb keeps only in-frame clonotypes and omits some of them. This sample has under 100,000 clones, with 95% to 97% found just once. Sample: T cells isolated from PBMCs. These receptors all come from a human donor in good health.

As DNA, the CDR3 is TGCGCCAGCAGCTTAGGGGACAGGGCCTACGAGCAGTACTTC. Translation gives CASSLGDRAYEQYF. The chain has TRBV5-1 and TRBJ2-7; 9 nucleotides agree with TRBD1. There are 14 residues in the CDR3. V gave up 2 bases and J gave up 2 bases; unmatched junction bases: 2. CDR1 and CDR2 (germline): SGHRS, YFSETQ.

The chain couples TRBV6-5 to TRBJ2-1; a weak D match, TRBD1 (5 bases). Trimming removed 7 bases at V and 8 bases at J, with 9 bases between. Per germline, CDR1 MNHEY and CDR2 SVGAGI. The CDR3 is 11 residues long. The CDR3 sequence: CASTRGYEQFF. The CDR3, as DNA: TGTGCCAGCACTAGGGGCTATGAGCAGTTCTTC.

CDR3 nucleotides: TGTGCCAGCAGTTACTCGAAGGGACAGCGACAAGTGGAGTTCTTC. Amino acid sequence: CASSYSKGQRQVEFF. The rearrangement joins TRBV6-5 to TRBJ2-1; 7 bases match TRBD1. The CDR3 extends over 15 amino acids. CDR1 and CDR2 (germline): MNHEY, SVGAGI. The ends lost 0 bases at V and 14 bases at J; junction bases unmatched: 13.

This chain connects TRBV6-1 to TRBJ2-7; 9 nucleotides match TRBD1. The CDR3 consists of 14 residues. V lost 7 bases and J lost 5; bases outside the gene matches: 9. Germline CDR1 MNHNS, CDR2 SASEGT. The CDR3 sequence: CASTGLGDRDEQYF. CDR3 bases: TGTGCCAGCACAGGATTGGGGGACAGGGACGAGCAGTACTTC.

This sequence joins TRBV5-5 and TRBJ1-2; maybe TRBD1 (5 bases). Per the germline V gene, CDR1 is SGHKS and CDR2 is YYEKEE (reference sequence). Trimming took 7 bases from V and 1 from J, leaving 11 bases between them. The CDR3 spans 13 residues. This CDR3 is CASYLDSNYGYTF. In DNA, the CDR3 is TGTGCCAGCTATCTCGACAGTAACTATGGCTACACCTTC.

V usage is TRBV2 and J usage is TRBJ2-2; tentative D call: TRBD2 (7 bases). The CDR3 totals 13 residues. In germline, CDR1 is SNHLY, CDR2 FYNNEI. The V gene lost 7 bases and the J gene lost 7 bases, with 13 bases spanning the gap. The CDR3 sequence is CASILGGVGELFF. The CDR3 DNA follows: TGTGCCAGCATTCTAGGGGGGGTCGGGGAGCTGTTTTTT. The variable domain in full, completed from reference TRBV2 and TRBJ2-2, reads EPEVTQTPSHQVTQMGQEVILRCVPISNHLYFYWYRQILGQKVEFLVSFYNNEISEKSEIFDDQFSVERPDGSNFTLKIRSTKLEDSAMYFCASILGGVGELFFGEGSRLTVL.

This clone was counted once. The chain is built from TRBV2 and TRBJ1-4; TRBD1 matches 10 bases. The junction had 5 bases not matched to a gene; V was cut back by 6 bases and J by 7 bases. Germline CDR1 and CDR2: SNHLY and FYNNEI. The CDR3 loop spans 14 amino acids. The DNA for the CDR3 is TGTGCCAGCAGCGCCGGGACAGGGGTTGAAAAACTGTTTTTT. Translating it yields CASSAGTGVEKLFF.

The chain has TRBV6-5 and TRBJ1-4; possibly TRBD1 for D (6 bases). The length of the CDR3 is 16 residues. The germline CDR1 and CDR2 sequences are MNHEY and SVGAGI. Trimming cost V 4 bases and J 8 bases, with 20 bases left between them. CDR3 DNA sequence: TGTGCCAGCAGTTGGTCAAGAGGGACAAAATCGGAAAAACTGTTTTTT. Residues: CASSWSRGTKSEKLFF.

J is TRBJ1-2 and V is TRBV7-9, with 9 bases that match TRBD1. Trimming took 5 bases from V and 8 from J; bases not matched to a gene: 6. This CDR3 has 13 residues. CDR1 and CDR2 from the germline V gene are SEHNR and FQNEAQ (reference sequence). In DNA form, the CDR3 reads TGTGCCAGCAGCCAACAGGGGGCTGGGGGCTACACCTTC. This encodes CASSQQGAGGYTF.

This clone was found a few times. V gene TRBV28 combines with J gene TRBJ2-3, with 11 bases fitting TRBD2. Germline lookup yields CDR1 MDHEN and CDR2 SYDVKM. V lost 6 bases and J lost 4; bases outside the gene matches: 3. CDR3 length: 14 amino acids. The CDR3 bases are TGTGCCAGCAGGACTAGCGGGAAGTCAGATACGCAGTATTTT. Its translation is CASRTSGKSDTQYF.

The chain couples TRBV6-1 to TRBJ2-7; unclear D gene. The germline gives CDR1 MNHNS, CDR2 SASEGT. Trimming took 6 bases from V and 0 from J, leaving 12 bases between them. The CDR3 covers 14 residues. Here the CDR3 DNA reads TGTGCCAGCAGGGAACACTTAAGCTCCTACGAGCAGTACTTC. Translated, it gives CASREHLSSYEQYF.

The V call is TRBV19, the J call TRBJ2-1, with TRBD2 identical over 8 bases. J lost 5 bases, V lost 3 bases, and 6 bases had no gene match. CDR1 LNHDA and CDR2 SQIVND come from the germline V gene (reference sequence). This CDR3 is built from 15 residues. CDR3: CASSMSGRSNNEQFF. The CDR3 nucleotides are TGTGCCAGTAGTATGAGCGGGAGATCAAACAATGAGCAGTTCTTC.

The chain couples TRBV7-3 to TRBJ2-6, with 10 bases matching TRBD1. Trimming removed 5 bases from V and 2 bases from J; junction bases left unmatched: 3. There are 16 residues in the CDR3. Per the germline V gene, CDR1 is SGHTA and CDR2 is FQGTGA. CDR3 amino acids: CASSPGTGAGANVLTF. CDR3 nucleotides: TGTGCCAGCAGCCCAGGGACAGGGGCTGGGGCCAACGTCCTGACTTTC.

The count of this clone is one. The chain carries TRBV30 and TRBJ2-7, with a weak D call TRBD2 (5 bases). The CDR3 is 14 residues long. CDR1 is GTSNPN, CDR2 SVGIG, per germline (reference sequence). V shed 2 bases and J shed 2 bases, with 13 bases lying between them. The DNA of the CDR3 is TGTGCCTGGAGTATTTTAACGGGAACCTACGAGCAGTACTTC. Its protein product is CAWSILTGTYEQYF.

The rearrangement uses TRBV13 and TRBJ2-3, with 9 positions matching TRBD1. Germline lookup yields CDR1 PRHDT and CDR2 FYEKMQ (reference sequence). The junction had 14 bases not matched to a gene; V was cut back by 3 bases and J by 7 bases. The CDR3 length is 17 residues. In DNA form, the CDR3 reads TGTGCCAGCAGCTTTACTTATACAGGACAGGGGATCAATACGCAGTATTTT. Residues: CASSFTYTGQGINTQYF.

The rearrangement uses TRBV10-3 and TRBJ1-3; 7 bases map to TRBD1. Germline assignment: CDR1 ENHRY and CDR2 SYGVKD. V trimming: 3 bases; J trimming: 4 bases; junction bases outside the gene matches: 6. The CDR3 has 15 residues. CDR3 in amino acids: CAISERGPGGNTIYF. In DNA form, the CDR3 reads TGTGCCATCAGTGAAAGGGGGCCGGGCGGAAACACCATATATTTT.

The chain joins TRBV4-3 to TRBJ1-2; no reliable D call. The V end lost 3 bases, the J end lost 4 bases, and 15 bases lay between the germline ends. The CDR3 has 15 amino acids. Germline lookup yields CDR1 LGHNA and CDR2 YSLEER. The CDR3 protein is CASSHLREAPYGYTF. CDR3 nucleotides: TGCGCCAGCAGCCACCTCCGGGAGGCACCCTATGGCTACACCTTC.

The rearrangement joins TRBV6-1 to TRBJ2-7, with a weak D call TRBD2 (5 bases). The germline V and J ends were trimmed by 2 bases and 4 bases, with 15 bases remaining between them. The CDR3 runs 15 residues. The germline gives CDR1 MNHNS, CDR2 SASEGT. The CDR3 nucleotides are TGTGCCAGCAGTGAAAGCCCTAGCTGGGAGTACGAGCAGTACTTC. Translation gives CASSESPSWEYEQYF.

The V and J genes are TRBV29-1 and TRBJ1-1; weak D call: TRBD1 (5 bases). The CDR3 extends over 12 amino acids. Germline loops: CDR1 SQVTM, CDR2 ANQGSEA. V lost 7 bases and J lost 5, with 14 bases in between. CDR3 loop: CSADGGETEAFF. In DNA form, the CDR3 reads TGCAGCGCCGACGGAGGGGAAACTGAAGCTTTCTTT.

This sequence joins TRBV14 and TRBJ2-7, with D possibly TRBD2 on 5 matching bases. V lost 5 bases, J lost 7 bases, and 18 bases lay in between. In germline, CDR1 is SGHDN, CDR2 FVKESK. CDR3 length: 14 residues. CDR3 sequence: CASSTRTWVREQYF. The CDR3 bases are TGTGCCAGCAGCACTAGGACTTGGGTACGGGAGCAGTACTTC.

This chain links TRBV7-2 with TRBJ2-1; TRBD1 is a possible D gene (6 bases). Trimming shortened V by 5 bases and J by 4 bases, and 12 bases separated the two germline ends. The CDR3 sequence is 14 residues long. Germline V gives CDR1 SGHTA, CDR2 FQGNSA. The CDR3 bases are TGTGCCAGCAGCAAGGGACAATCATACAATGAGCAGTTCTTC. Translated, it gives CASSKGQSYNEQFF.